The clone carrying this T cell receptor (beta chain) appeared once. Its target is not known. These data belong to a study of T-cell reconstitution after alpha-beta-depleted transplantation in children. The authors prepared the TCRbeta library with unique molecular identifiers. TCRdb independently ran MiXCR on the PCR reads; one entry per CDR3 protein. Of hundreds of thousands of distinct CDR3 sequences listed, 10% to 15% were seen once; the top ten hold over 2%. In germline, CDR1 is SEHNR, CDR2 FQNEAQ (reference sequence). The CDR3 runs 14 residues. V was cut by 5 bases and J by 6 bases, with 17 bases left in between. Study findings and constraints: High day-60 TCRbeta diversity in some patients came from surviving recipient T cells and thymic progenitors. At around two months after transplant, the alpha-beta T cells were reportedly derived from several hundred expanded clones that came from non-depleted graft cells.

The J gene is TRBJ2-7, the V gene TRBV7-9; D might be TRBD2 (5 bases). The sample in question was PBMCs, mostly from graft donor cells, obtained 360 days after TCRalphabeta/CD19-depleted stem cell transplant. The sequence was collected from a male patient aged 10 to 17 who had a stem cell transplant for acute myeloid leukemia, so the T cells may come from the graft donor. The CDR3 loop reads CASSPEAAGGEQYF. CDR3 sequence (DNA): TGTGCCAGCAGCCCAGAAGCGGCAGGAGGCGAGCAGTACTTC.